This T cell receptor beta chain is drawn from a study of blood T cells in healthy people across ages. V was clipped by 3 bases and J by 9 bases; unmatched bases: 6. Germline CDR1 and CDR2: MDHEN and SYDVKM. This CDR3 is 14 amino acids long. Through a sample-barcoded 5' primer and a J-beta primer mix, a second PCR was run for roughly 6 to 12 cycles. From the 5' RACE reads, TCRdb called clonotypes with MiXCR, one entry per CDR3 protein. The sample lists 600,000 to 900,000 distinct CDR3 sequences, 20% to 30% occurring once. The table lists this clonotype with a few counts. This same sample was also taken into another study, of T cells of mothers and their children.

The rearrangement links TRBV28 to TRBJ2-1; 9 nucleotides match TRBD1. Sequencing input: blood. The clonotype comes from a boy between 10 and 17 years old in good health. The CDR3 nucleotides read TGTGCCAGCAGTTTTAGGACAGGGGTCGGTGAGCAGTTCTTC. As protein: CASSFRTGVGEQFF.